The 13 T cell receptor beta chains below all came from one sample that was sequenced in a study of blood T cell repertoires in COVID-19. Libraries were prepared by immunoSEQ multiplex PCR; TCRdb keeps only in-frame clonotypes and omits some of them. Found here are about 220,000 clones, 65% to 85% of them singletons; the top ten hold 2% to 2.5%. Sequenced material: peripheral blood. The receptors stem from a woman aged 55-69 years with acute or convalescent COVID-19.

J is TRBJ2-2 and V is TRBV18, with a tentative D call TRBD1 (5 bases). Germline lookup yields CDR1 KGHSH and CDR2 LQKENI. This CDR3 is built from 18 residues. V was cut by 1 base and J by 1 base, with 16 bases left in between. CDR3 protein: CASSPRPQGQGNTGELFF. Here the CDR3 DNA reads TGTGCCAGCTCACCACGTCCTCAAGGGCAGGGGAACACCGGGGAGCTGTTTTTT.

The chain joins TRBV11-2 to TRBJ2-3; 10 bases agree with TRBD1. The V gene's germline CDR1 is SGHAT and CDR2 FQNNGV. The ends lost 3 bases at V and 4 bases at J; junction bases unmatched: 4. The CDR3 totals 15 residues. CDR3 sequence reads: CASSLRTGGADTQYF. The CDR3 nucleotides are TGTGCCAGCAGCTTGAGGACAGGGGGTGCAGATACGCAGTATTTT.

V gene TRBV5-1 combines with J gene TRBJ2-1; 10 bases map to TRBD1. Germline V CDR1 and CDR2: SGHRS, YFSETQ. With 7 bases clipped from V and 6 bases from J, the junction kept 10 bases outside the gene matches. There are 15 residues in the CDR3. The CDR3 DNA reads as TGCGCCAGCGCCAAAAGGGGGACAGGGGTCAATGAGCAGTTCTTC. This codes for CASAKRGTGVNEQFF.

The gene calls are TRBV5-6 and TRBJ1-6; 8 positions match TRBD1. J was trimmed by 6 bases and V by 0 bases; bases with no gene match: 2. The CDR3 totals 15 residues. The germline V gene encodes CDR1 SGHDT and CDR2 YYEEEE. The CDR3 spells CASSLATGANSPLHF. In DNA, the CDR3 is TGTGCCAGCAGCTTGGCGACAGGGGCTAATTCACCCCTCCACTTT.

A note on this clone: Compared with germline, one end of the junction differs, possibly owing to a read error. The chain links TRBV6-2 or TRBV6-3 to TRBJ2-3, with D unresolved. Germline V CDR1 and CDR2: MNHEY, SVGEGT. The CDR3 is 13 amino acids. CDR3 in DNA: TGTGCCAGCAGTAACTCCTTCACAGATACGCAGTATTTT. Residues: CASSNSFTDTQYF.

This sequence joins TRBV7-2 and TRBJ1-2; no definite D call. Trimming removed 1 base from V and 5 bases from J, with 14 bases in between. Looked up from germline, CDR1 is SGHTA and CDR2 is FQGNSA. There are 15 residues in the CDR3. The CDR3 reads CASSLVASGEYGYTF. DNA of the CDR3: TGTGCCAGCAGCTTAGTGGCGTCAGGTGAATATGGCTACACCTTC.

This clone was found a few times. Other DNA sequences in the same sample also yield this CDR3. The rearrangement uses TRBV12-3 or TRBV12-4 and TRBJ1-1, with 7 nucleotides matching TRBD1. V shed 3 bases, J shed 4 bases, and the junction held 2 bases outside the gene matches. CDR3 length: 13 amino acids. In DNA, the CDR3 is TGTGCCAGCAGTTTGGCAGGGGGCACTGAAGCTTTCTTT. Its translation: CASSLAGGTEAFF.

This clone came up once. The chain joins TRBV6-2 or TRBV6-3 to TRBJ2-7; 8 bases are a match to TRBD2. V shed 3 bases and J 6 bases; nucleotides not matched to a gene: 7. Per the germline V gene, CDR1 is MNHEY and CDR2 is SVGEGT. CDR3 length: 14 amino acids. The CDR3 loop reads CASSYGTREAEQYF. The CDR3 coding sequence is TGTGCCAGCAGTTATGGGACTAGGGAGGCCGAGCAGTACTTC.

V and J are TRBV6-5 and TRBJ2-7, with D maybe TRBD1 (6 bases). The length of the CDR3 is 13 residues. V lost 0 bases, J lost 6 bases, and 9 bases lay in between. The germline V gene encodes CDR1 MNHEY and CDR2 SVGAGI. CDR3 protein: CASSYSPGVEQYF. CDR3 nucleotide sequence: TGTGCCAGCAGTTACTCGCCAGGGGTCGAGCAGTACTTC.

The chain carries TRBV6-5 and TRBJ1-2; perhaps TRBD1 as D (6 bases). The V gene lost 7 bases and the J gene lost 4 bases, with 19 bases spanning the gap. This CDR3 has 15 residues. Germline V gene sequence: CDR1 MNHEY, CDR2 SVGAGI. The CDR3 region has the DNA TGTGCCAGCATTAGGGGGAAGGGCCACTTCTATGGCTACACCTTC. As protein: CASIRGKGHFYGYTF.

This clone has just a few counts. This chain links TRBV6-5 with TRBJ1-2; weak D call: TRBD1 (5 bases). Germline V lookup: CDR1 MNHEY, CDR2 SVGAGI. The V end was cut by 8 bases, the J end by 9 bases, with 22 bases between. The CDR3 consists of 14 residues. As DNA, the CDR3 is TGTGCCAGCGCGATCCTTACCATCAGGGATCGCTACACCTTC. Encoded protein: CASAILTIRDRYTF.

The CDR3 DNA follows: TGTGCCAGCACCCGAGGCGGGGCCGGGGTAACAGATACGCAGTATTTT. It translates to CASTRGGAGVTDTQYF. This chain joins TRBV5-6 and TRBJ2-3, with a possible D match to TRBD2 (6 bases). V gave up 6 bases and J gave up 3 bases, with 20 bases separating them. Germline loops: CDR1 SGHDT, CDR2 YYEEEE. This CDR3 region has 16 residues.

This chain's CDR3 is CASSLATNEKLFF. The DNA for the CDR3 is TGTGCCAGCAGCTTAGCTACTAATGAAAAACTGTTTTTT. The genes are TRBV5-6 and TRBJ1-4; no clear D. Germline V CDR1 and CDR2: SGHDT, YYEEEE. CDR3 length: 13 residues. Trimming left V 2 bases short and J 2 bases short, with 4 bases between.